This T cell receptor beta chain emerged from a study of shared clonotypes between healthy human individuals. Regarding the study as a whole: Among the subsets, naive ones generally showed larger estimated richness than memory ones. Rarefaction exposed incomplete sorted-subset sequencing despite large depth. Represented diversity (both genetic and exposure-history) was limited by the small number of donors. Relative to clonotypes present in all four donors, those not shared had lower generation probabilities.

Clones were sequenced by immunoSEQ multiplex PCR, and TCRdb holds only the in-frame ones, with some missing. The data contain about 990,000 clones, around 78% of them singletons. CDR1 is SSHAT and CDR2 is FNYEAQ in the germline V gene (reference sequence). The CDR3 is 16 residues long. V dropped 5 bases and J dropped 2; count of bases not matched to a gene: 5. This clone was seen a few times. Its antigen is still unknown. J is TRBJ2-5 and V is TRBV7-7; 13 bases are a match to TRBD2. Specimen: memory CD4+ T cells from PBMCs. Subset: CD45RA-negative fraction. This TCR derives from a young man in good health. Some clones in this sample may be carry-over from other donors' samples. The CDR3 spells CASSTGLAGPQETQYF. The CDR3 coding sequence is TGTGCCAGCAGCACGGGACTAGCGGGACCACAAGAGACCCAGTACTTC.